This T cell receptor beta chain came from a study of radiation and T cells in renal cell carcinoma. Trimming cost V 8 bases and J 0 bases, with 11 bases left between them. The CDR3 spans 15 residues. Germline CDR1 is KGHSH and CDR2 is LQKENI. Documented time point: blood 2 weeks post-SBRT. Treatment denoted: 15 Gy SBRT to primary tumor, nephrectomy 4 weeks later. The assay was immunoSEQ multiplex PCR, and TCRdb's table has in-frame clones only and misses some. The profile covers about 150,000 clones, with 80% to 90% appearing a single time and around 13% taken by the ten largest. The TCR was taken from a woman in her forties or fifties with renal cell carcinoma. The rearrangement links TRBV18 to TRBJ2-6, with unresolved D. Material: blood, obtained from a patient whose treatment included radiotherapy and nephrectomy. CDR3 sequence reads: CASGSLPSGANVLTF. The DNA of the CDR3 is TGTGCCAGCGGATCCCTTCCCTCTGGGGCCAACGTCCTGACTTTC. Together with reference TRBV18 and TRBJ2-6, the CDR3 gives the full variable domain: NAGVMQNPRHLVRRRGQEARLRCSPMKGHSHVYWYRQLPEEGLKFMVYLQKENIIDESGMPKERFSAEFPKEGPSILRIQQVVRGDSAAYFCASGSLPSGANVLTFGAGSRLTVL.